A selection of T cell receptor beta chains follows, all from one sample in a study of response to subunit inactivated influenza vaccine. From the RT-PCR reads, TCRdb called clonotypes with MiXCR, one entry per CDR3 protein. The sample carries roughly 630,000 distinct CDR3 sequences, less than 15% recorded once. Sequenced material: PBMCs from blood, taken 14 to 15 days before vaccination. These receptors all come from a man aged 50-59 years who received an inactivated influenza vaccine. Each CDR3 is given with its conserved first and last residue. Only some rows state a clone size, as once, few, many or a class for expanded clones.

V,size,J,CDR3
TRBV20-1,few,TRBJ1-1,CSAPERGGNTEAFF
TRBV29-1,-,TRBJ1-2,CSVTGQGGYTF
TRBV27,-,TRBJ1-6,CASSQGQGISPLHF
TRBV20-1,-,TRBJ1-5,CSASTGNQPQHF
TRBV5-1,many,TRBJ2-7,CASSLGRSGVLYEQYF
TRBV6-2/TRBV6-3,few,TRBJ1-5,CASSYAGRPPQHF
TRBV12-3/TRBV12-4,few,TRBJ2-7,CASSLLAGTGRYEQYF
TRBV9,few,TRBJ2-1,CASSPLSAAQGQFF
TRBV18,few,TRBJ2-1,CASSPISDSYNEQFF
TRBV6-2/TRBV6-3,-,TRBJ2-7,CASNSLGQSSYEQYF
TRBV20-1,few,TRBJ2-7,CSANPGQGAYEQYF
TRBV7-2,few,TRBJ2-1,CASSLAPGSYNEQFF
TRBV10-3,few,TRBJ2-7,CAISESTQNEQYF
TRBV20-1,many,TRBJ2-7,CSARDTLANNEQYF
TRBV9,few,TRBJ2-7,CASSPGYGRDEQYF
TRBV27,few,TRBJ2-1,CASSGWSGSYNEQFF